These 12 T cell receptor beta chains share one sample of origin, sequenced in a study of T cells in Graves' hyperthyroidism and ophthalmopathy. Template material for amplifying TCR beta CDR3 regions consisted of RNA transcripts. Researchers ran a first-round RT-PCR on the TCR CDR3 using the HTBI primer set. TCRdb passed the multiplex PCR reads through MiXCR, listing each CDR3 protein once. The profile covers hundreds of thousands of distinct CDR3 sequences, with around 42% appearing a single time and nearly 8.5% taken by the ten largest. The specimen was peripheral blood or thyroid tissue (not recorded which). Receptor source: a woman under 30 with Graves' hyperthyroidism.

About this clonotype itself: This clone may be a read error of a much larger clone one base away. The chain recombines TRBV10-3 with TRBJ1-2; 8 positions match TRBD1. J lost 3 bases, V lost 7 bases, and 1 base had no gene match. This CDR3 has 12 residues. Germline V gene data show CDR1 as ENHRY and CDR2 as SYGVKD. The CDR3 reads CAIMDRDYGYTF. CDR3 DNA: TGTGCCATCATGGACAGGGACTATGGCTACACCTTC.

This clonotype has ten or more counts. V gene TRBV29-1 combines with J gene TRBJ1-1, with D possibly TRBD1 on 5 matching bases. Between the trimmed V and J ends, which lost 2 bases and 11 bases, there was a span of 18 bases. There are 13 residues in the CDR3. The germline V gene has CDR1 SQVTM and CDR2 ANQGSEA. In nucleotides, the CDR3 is TGCAGCGTTGAATGGTCAGGGTCGGTAGGGGCTTTCTTT. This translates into CSVEWSGSVGAFF.

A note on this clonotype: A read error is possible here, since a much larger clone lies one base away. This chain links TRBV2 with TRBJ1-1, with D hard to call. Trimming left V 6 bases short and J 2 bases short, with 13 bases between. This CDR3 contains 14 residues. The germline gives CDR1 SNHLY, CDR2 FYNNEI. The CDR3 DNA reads TGTGCCAGCAGGCTACAGAGGGCTAACACTGAAGCTTTCTTT. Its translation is CASRLQRANTEAFF.

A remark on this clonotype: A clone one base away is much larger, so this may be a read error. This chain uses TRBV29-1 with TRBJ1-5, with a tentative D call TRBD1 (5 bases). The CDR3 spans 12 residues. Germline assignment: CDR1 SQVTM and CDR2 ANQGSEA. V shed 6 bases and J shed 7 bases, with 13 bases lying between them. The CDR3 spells CSVGNGDQPQHF. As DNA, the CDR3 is TGCAGCGTAGGTAACGGGGACCAGCCCCAGCATTTT.

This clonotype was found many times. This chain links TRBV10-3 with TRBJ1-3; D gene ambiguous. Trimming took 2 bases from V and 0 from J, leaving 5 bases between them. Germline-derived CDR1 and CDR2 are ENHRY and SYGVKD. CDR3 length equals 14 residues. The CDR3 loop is CAISEMSSGNTIYF. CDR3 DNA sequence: TGTGCCATCAGTGAGATGAGCTCTGGAAACACCATATATTTT.

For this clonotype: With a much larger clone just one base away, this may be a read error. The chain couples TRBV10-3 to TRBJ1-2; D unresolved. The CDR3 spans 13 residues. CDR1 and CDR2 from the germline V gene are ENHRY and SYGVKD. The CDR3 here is CAINKDGGDGHTF. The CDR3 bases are TGTGCCATCAACAAAGACGGCGGGGATGGCCACACCTTC.

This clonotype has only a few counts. Here the CDR3 reads CASRHSPGANVLTF. DNA for the CDR3: TGTGCCAGCCGACATTCACCTGGGGCCAACGTCCTGACTTTC. V gene TRBV2 combines with J gene TRBJ2-6; no clear D. The CDR3 has 14 residues. Per germline, CDR1 SNHLY and CDR2 FYNNEI. With 8 bases removed from V and 2 bases from J, the gap between germline ends came to 10 bases.

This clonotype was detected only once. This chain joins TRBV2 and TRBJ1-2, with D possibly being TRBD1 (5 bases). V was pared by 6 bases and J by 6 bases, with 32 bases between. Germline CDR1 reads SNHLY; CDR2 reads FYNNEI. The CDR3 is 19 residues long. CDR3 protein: CASRLLESPGTRLGDGYTF. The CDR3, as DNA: TGTGCCAGCAGGTTATTGGAAAGCCCAGGGACCCGACTGGGCGATGGCTACACCTTC. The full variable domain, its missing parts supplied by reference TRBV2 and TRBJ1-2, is EPEVTQTPSHQVTQMGQEVILRCVPISNHLYFYWYRQILGQKVEFLVSFYNNEISEKSEIFDDQFSVERPDGSNFTLKIRSTKLEDSAMYFCASRLLESPGTRLGDGYTFGSGTRLTVV.

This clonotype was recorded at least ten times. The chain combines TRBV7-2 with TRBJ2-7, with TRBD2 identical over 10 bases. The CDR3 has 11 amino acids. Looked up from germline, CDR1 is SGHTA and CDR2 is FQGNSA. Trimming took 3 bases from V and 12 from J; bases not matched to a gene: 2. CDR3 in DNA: TGTGCCAGCAGCTTGGGACTAGCGCCGTACTTC. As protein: CASSLGLAPYF.

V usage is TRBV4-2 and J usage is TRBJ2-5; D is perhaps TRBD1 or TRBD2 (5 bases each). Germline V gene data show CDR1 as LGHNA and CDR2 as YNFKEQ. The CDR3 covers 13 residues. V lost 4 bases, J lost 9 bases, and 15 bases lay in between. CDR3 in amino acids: CASSRDLNQPQYF. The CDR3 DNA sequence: TGTGCCAGCAGCCGGGACCTCAATCAGCCCCAGTACTTC.

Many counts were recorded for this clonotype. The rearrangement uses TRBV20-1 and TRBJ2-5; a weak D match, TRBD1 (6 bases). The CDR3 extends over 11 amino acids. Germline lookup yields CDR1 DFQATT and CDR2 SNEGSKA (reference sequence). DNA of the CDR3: TGCAGCAAGGGGGTACAAGAGACCCAGTACTTC. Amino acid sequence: CSKGVQETQYF.

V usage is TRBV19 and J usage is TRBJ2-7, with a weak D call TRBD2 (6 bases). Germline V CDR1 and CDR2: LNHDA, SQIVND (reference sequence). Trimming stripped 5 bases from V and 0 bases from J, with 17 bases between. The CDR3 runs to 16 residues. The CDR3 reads CASSLFGGSGSYEQYF. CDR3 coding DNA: TGTGCCAGTAGTCTCTTCGGAGGGAGTGGCTCCTACGAGCAGTACTTC.